This T cell receptor beta chain stems from a study of blood T cell repertoires in COVID-19. This clone showed up just once. The data were produced by immunoSEQ multiplex PCR, yet TCRdb's version contains in-frame clones alone and is incomplete. The sample records under 200,000 clones, 70% to 90% being singletons. The V gene lost 6 bases and the J gene lost 4 bases, with 13 bases spanning the gap. The CDR3 is made up of 15 amino acids. Germline CDR1 and CDR2: SGHTA and FQGTGA. Sequences were obtained from PBMCs or T cells enriched from blood (not recorded which). The V and J genes are TRBV7-3 and TRBJ2-6, with a tentative D call TRBD1 (6 bases). The receptor was derived from a woman aged 50 to 60 who had recovered from COVID-19. The CDR3: CASRPQGVGANVLTF. CDR3 sequence (DNA): TGTGCCAGCAGACCACAGGGTGTCGGGGCCAACGTCCTGACTTTC.